The 18 T cell receptor beta chains given below trace back to one sample, sequenced in a study of shared clonotypes between healthy human individuals (dated by TCRdb to 2019 to 2021). CD8 naive samples consisted of CD45RO-negative cells that were positively selected for CCR7, yielding a CD45RA+CCR7+ population without TemRA cells. The library was made by the immunoSEQ multiplex PCR assay. The table comes from immuneACCESS by way of TCRdb, which keeps in-frame sequences with V and J called. Part of the clones is missing from these tables; in studies checked, under half for an unresolved V gene and the rest for unknown reasons. In this sample the table shows about 1,900,000 clones, approximately 95% of which occur a single time. 1% to 1.5% of the sample lies in the top ten. Material for sequencing was naive CD8+ T cells sorted from blood. Read against the paper, the sample's cell subset or site label means: CD45RA+CCR7+. The receptors shown here come from a man younger than 35 in good health.

Details on this clone: The same CDR3 arises from other DNA sequences in this sample as well. The chain links TRBV6-5 to TRBJ2-7; 7 nucleotides agree with TRBD2. Germline CDR1 reads MNHEY; CDR2 reads SVGAGI. The V segment lost 0 bases and the J segment 1 base; nucleotides outside the gene matches: 3. The CDR3 runs 15 residues. The CDR3 spells CASSYSSGRSYEQYF. CDR3 DNA: TGTGCCAGCAGTTACTCTAGCGGGCGATCCTACGAGCAGTACTTC.

The chain recombines TRBV28 with TRBJ1-5; tentatively, D is TRBD1 (5 bases). V was shortened by 11 bases and J by 3 bases, with 14 bases between the two germline ends. This CDR3 has 13 amino acids. Germline CDR1 MDHEN, CDR2 SYDVKM. The CDR3, as DNA: TGTGCCGGGCGGGACGCACCCAATCAGCCCCAGCATTTT. Amino acids: CAGRDAPNQPQHF.

The chain links TRBV5-4 to TRBJ2-7; D not resolved. CDR3 length: 14 residues. The ends were cut back, 4 bases at V and 2 bases at J, with 13 bases in the middle. Germline V gene sequence: CDR1 SGHNT, CDR2 YYREEE (reference sequence). The CDR3 sequence: CASSPPPPAYEQYF. CDR3 bases: TGTGCCAGCAGCCCCCCCCCTCCTGCCTACGAGCAGTACTTC.

The chain links TRBV27 to TRBJ2-7; D possibly corresponds to TRBD2 (5 bases). This CDR3 is 16 amino acids long. The V end lost 5 bases, the J end lost 2 bases, and 19 bases lay between the germline ends. The germline gives CDR1 MNHEY, CDR2 SMNVEV (reference sequence). The CDR3 coding sequence is TGTGCCAGCAGTCCCCGCGGACTGGTGGAAGCCTACGAGCAGTACTTC. Translated: CASSPRGLVEAYEQYF.

The J gene is TRBJ2-1, the V gene TRBV2, with 7 bases lining up with TRBD1. With 5 bases clipped from V and 0 bases from J, the junction kept 28 bases outside the gene matches. The CDR3 consists of 23 residues. The germline V gene has CDR1 SNHLY and CDR2 FYNNEI. The CDR3 nucleotides read TGTGCCAGCAGTCCCCGGTGGACAGGTCGACCTCTCCCCATTGTCTTCTCCTACAATGAGCAGTTCTTC. Its protein is CASSPRWTGRPLPIVFSYNEQFF.

Comment on this clone: Other nucleotide sequences from this sample produce the same CDR3. The gene calls are TRBV27 and TRBJ1-1; D unresolved. Germline CDR1 reads MNHEY; CDR2 reads SMNVEV (reference sequence). The length of the CDR3 is 14 residues. The ends were cut back, 2 bases at V and 5 bases at J, with 12 bases in the middle. DNA of the CDR3: TGTGCCAGCAGTTTAGCCCGGGGTGGAACTGAAGCTTTCTTT. Encoded protein: CASSLARGGTEAFF.

The chain has TRBV7-8 and TRBJ1-2; a weak D match, TRBD1 (6 bases). The germline gives CDR1 SGHVS, CDR2 FQNEAQ. V lost 5 bases, J lost 6 bases, and 19 bases lay in between. The CDR3 covers 15 residues. The CDR3 nucleotides read TGTGCCAGCAGCCTAGTCCGGGGGGCAATTGATGGCTACACCTTC. Translated: CASSLVRGAIDGYTF.

Regarding this clone: Other DNA sequences in this specimen translate into the identical CDR3. The chain links TRBV2 to TRBJ2-7; D might be TRBD2 (6 bases). This CDR3 is built from 15 residues. Germline V gene sequence: CDR1 SNHLY, CDR2 FYNNEI. Trimming removed 1 base from V and 0 bases from J, with 10 bases in between. For the CDR3, the DNA is TGTGCCAGCAGTGAAGGCCAGGACTACTCCTACGAGCAGTACTTC. Protein: CASSEGQDYSYEQYF.

The chain carries TRBV6-1 and TRBJ1-1, with 8 nucleotides matching TRBD1. The CDR3 extends over 13 amino acids. Losses at the gene ends were 1 base for V and 7 bases for J; bases not matched to a gene: 2. The germline V gene encodes CDR1 MNHNS and CDR2 SASEGT. The CDR3 coding sequence is TGTGCCAGCAGTGAAGGGACAGGGTTTGAAGCTTTCTTT. Its protein is CASSEGTGFEAFF.

The rearrangement links TRBV7-6 to TRBJ2-3; 7 positions agree with TRBD2. This CDR3 spans 15 amino acids. V dropped 1 base and J dropped 1; count of bases not matched to a gene: 2. Germline V gene lookup returns CDR1 SGHVS and CDR2 FNYEAQ. The CDR3 DNA is TGTGCCAGCAGCTTAGTGAGCGGGGGCACAGATACGCAGTATTTT. This codes for CASSLVSGGTDTQYF.

V and J are TRBV9 and TRBJ2-2; D gene unclear. CDR1 SGDLS and CDR2 YYNGEE come from the germline V gene. The CDR3 extends over 14 amino acids. Deletions cut 3 bases from V and 7 bases from J, with 13 bases between. CDR3 sequence (DNA): TGTGCCAGCAGCGCGACTTTAGCCGGCGGGGAGCTGTTTTTT. Translation gives CASSATLAGGELFF. Full variable domain (rest looked up from reference TRBV9 and TRBJ2-2): DSGVTQTPKHLITATGQRVTLRCSPRSGDLSVYWYQQSLDQGLQFLIQYYNGEERAKGNILERFSAQQFPDLHSELNLSSLELGDSALYFCASSATLAGGELFFGEGSRLTVL.

The count of this clone is one. The rearrangement links TRBV5-1 to TRBJ2-7; tentatively, D is TRBD1 (6 bases). Germline assignment: CDR1 SGHRS and CDR2 YFSETQ. CDR3 size: 15 residues. V lost 1 base and J 1 base, leaving 12 bases between the germline ends. CDR3 residues: CASSLRQGLSYEQYF. The CDR3 DNA is TGCGCCAGCAGCTTGCGGCAGGGGCTTTCCTACGAGCAGTACTTC.

This sequence joins TRBV2 and TRBJ2-4; D remains ambiguous. The V end was cut by 2 bases, the J end by 0 bases, with 11 bases between. The CDR3 sequence is 16 residues long. Germline values: CDR1 SNHLY, CDR2 FYNNEI. The CDR3 protein is CASSERPELAKNIQYF. Here the CDR3 DNA reads TGTGCCAGCAGTGAAAGGCCAGAACTAGCCAAAAACATTCAGTACTTC.

The CDR3 coding sequence is TGCGCCAGCAGCCAGGGTATAACGGATTCAGATACGCAGTATTTT. It codes for CASSQGITDSDTQYF. The chain recombines TRBV4-3 with TRBJ2-3; D uncertain. Trimming left V 3 bases short and J 4 bases short, with 14 bases between. The germline gives CDR1 LGHNA, CDR2 YSLEER. The CDR3 contains 15 residues.

This rearrangement joins TRBV5-8 to TRBJ1-2; D is undetermined. This CDR3 has 14 residues. V was clipped by 1 base and J by 0 bases, with 7 bases between them. The germline V gene encodes CDR1 SGHTS and CDR2 YDEGEE. The CDR3 reads CASSLTETNYGYTF. The CDR3 DNA sequence: TGTGCCAGCAGCTTGACCGAGACTAACTATGGCTACACCTTC.

The chain employs TRBV27 and TRBJ2-7; perhaps TRBD2 as D (6 bases). This CDR3 has 15 residues. V lost 0 bases, J lost 6 bases, and 15 bases lay in between. Germline loops: CDR1 MNHEY, CDR2 SMNVEV (reference sequence). This CDR3 is CASSLSAGSIGEQYF. The CDR3 DNA is TGTGCCAGCAGTTTATCTGCGGGATCGATCGGCGAGCAGTACTTC.

This CDR3 is CASSERIGGLITDTQYF. CDR3 in DNA: TGTGCCAGCAGCGAGCGGATCGGGGGGCTTATCACAGATACGCAGTATTTT. The chain carries TRBV7-8 and TRBJ2-3; D may be TRBD2 (7 bases). V gave up 5 bases and J gave up 2 bases, with 20 bases separating them. Germline V gene data show CDR1 as SGHVS and CDR2 as FQNEAQ. The CDR3 consists of 17 residues.

In this sample, this clone turned up a few times. The chain couples TRBV6-5 to TRBJ2-7; D is perhaps TRBD2 (6 bases). Germline CDR1 reads MNHEY; CDR2 reads SVGAGI. The CDR3 consists of 14 residues. Trimming removed 5 bases at V and 5 bases at J, with 16 bases between. CDR3 nucleotides: TGTGCCAGCAGTCCAACCGTGGGGGGACACGAGCAGTACTTC. Amino acid sequence: CASSPTVGGHEQYF.